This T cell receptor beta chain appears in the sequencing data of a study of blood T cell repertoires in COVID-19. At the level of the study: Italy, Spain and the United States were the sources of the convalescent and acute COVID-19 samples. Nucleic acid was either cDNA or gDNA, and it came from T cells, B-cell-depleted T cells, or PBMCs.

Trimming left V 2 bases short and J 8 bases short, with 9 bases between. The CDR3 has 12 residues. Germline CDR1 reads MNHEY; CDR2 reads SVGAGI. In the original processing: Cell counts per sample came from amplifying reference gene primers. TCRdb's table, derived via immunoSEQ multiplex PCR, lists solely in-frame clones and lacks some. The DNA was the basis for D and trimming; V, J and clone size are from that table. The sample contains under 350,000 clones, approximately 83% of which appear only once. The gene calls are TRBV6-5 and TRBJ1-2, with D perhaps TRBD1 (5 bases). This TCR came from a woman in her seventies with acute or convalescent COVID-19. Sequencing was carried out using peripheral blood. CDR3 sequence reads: CASSYVRGGYTF. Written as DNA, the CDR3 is TGTGCCAGCAGTTACGTGCGGGGGGGCTACACCTTC.